A single sample gave rise to the 3 T cell receptor beta chains below, sequenced in a study of CD4+ T cells in melanoma. Only in-frame clones appear in the TCRdb table, and some are missing; sequencing was by immunoSEQ multiplex PCR. Altogether 6,700 or so clones are present, around 66% being singletons, with the ten largest covering roughly 22%. Sequencing was carried out using cells from a culture (not recorded whether cultured in vitro). These receptors all stem from a human donor with melanoma.

This rearrangement joins TRBV27 to TRBJ1-2, with TRBD1 as a possible D gene (5 bases). The CDR3 has 13 amino acids. Trimming stripped 2 bases from V and 6 bases from J, with 10 bases between. Germline loops: CDR1 MNHEY, CDR2 SMNVEV (reference sequence). The CDR3 DNA reads TGTGCCAGCAGTTTAAACAGGCTAAATGGCTACACCTTC. Protein product: CASSLNRLNGYTF.

The J gene is TRBJ1-4, the V gene TRBV18; D possibly corresponds to TRBD1 (6 bases). The germline V and J ends were trimmed by 4 bases and 8 bases, with 14 bases remaining between them. The germline gives CDR1 KGHSH, CDR2 LQKENI. CDR3 length: 14 residues. CDR3 amino acids: CASSLPDRGEKLFF. Written as DNA, the CDR3 is TGTGCCAGCTCACTACCGGACAGAGGAGAAAAACTGTTTTTT.

This clone was counted only a few times. The chain couples TRBV28 to TRBJ2-3; TRBD2 agrees at 7 bases. Germline CDR1 MDHEN, CDR2 SYDVKM. This CDR3 region has 15 residues. Trimming removed 7 bases from V and 1 base from J; junction bases left unmatched: 8. CDR3 coding DNA: TGTGCCAGCACCCGTAGCGGGCGGGGCACAGATACGCAGTATTTT. The encoded protein is CASTRSGRGTDTQYF.